Shown below are 2 T cell receptor beta chains from a single sample sequenced in a study of patients and donors after allogeneic stem cell transplantation. TCRdb passed the RT-PCR reads through MiXCR, listing each CDR3 protein once. The sample has 100,000 to 130,000 distinct CDR3 sequences; 35% to 45% are singletons. The sample comprised blood, either unsorted or a sorted T cell fraction (not recorded which). Receptors were obtained from a human donor who was either an allogeneic HSCT recipient or a stem cell or donor lymphocyte infusion donor (not recorded which). It is not recorded whose cells these are; they may come from a transplant donor.

V is TRBV27 and J is TRBJ2-5; possible D gene TRBD1, 6 bases. The CDR3 contains 12 residues. CDR1 and CDR2 from the germline V gene are MNHEY and SMNVEV (reference sequence). The V and J ends lost 8 bases and 1 base respectively, with 8 bases between them. In DNA form, the CDR3 reads TGTGCCAGCGGGACACTCCAAGAGACCCAGTACTTC. This gives the protein CASGTLQETQYF.

This clonotype was counted only a few times. The chain joins TRBV7-9 to TRBJ2-3, with 10 bases that match TRBD1. V was clipped by 4 bases and J by 4 bases; unmatched bases: 5. The CDR3 is made up of 15 amino acids. Germline loops: CDR1 SEHNR, CDR2 FQNEAQ (reference sequence). CDR3 in DNA: TGTGCCAGCAGCTGGAGGACAGGGGGAGCAGATACGCAGTATTTT. Translating it yields CASSWRTGGADTQYF. The entire variable domain, with the rest obtained from reference TRBV7-9 and TRBJ2-3, is as follows: DTGVSQNPRHKITKRGQNVTFRCDPISEHNRLYWYRQTLGQGPEFLTYFQNEAQLEKSRLLSDRFSAERPKGSFSTLEIQRTEQGDSAMYLCASSWRTGGADTQYFGPGTRLTVL.